This T cell receptor beta chain was documented in a study of regulatory T cells in long-lasting Graves disease. The CDR3 totals 14 residues. Per the germline V gene, CDR1 is KGHSH and CDR2 is LQKENI. Trimming stripped 0 bases from V and 3 bases from J, with 9 bases between. Study results and limitations: The study found lower TCR diversity in persistent Graves' patients than in newly diagnosed ones. Persistent disease was characterized by preferential usage of TRBV28, TRBJ1-2 and TRBJ2-5.

Time point described: newly diagnosed GD, antithyroid drugs for less than 3 months. TCR sequences were obtained from RNA taken from PBMCs. By American Thyroid Association guidelines, Graves' disease was diagnosed in the cohort. Building the TCR beta libraries relied on iRepertoire HTBI primers, and CDR3 regions underwent Arm-PCR. TCRdb re-called the multiplex PCR reads through MiXCR, storing one row per CDR3 protein. The sample lists approximately 350,000 distinct CDR3 sequences; roughly 12% were seen once. In this sample, this clonotype turned up many times. As yet, its antigen is unknown. The sample was also linked to a second study, of T cells in Graves' hyperthyroidism and ophthalmopathy. From that second work: A patient was excluded if there was uncontrolled infection, other autoimmune disease, pregnancy or lactation.

The material sequenced was peripheral blood mononuclear cells (PBMCs), taken at new diagnosis, from a patient treated with antithyroid drugs. The TCR was taken from a woman aged 18 to 35 with Graves disease. The V call is TRBV18, the J call TRBJ2-7, with D uncertain. The CDR3 loop is CASSPPSSFYEQYF. The CDR3 DNA reads as TGTGCCAGCTCACCACCGAGCAGCTTCTACGAGCAGTACTTC.